A single sample is the source of the 15 T cell receptor beta chains below, sequenced in a study of long-term antiretroviral therapy in people with HIV (dated by TCRdb to between 2021 and 2024). The immunoSEQ hsTCRB v3.0 assay was used at survey level resolution to sequence the TRB variable region. The table comes from immuneACCESS by way of TCRdb, which keeps in-frame sequences with V and J called. Part of the clones is missing from these tables; in studies checked, under half for an unresolved V gene and the rest for unknown reasons. The sample includes some 28,000 clones, with approximately 87% observed a single time. The top ten clonotypes cover around 4.4% of the sample. This sample comprised unsorted PBMCs, obtained 0.5 years after starting antiretroviral therapy. Receptor source: a woman younger than 30 with HIV.

For the CDR3, the DNA is TGTGCCAGCATCCCTGGACACCCGAATCAGCCCCAGCATTTT. This translates into CASIPGHPNQPQHF. The gene calls are TRBV6-6 and TRBJ1-5, with D possibly matching TRBD1 (5 bases). Looked up from germline, CDR1 is MNHNY and CDR2 is SVGAGI (reference sequence). This CDR3 contains 14 residues. V lost 7 bases and J lost 4, with 14 bases in between.

This clone appeared once. The chain employs TRBV4-1 and TRBJ2-7; D is ambiguous. This CDR3 region has 14 residues. V lost 0 bases and J lost 3, with 9 bases in between. The germline gives CDR1 MGHRA, CDR2 YSYEKL. CDR3 amino acids: CASSQDMRIYEQYF. The CDR3 DNA reads as TGCGCCAGCAGCCAAGATATGCGTATCTACGAGCAGTACTTC.

This chain links TRBV19 with TRBJ2-3; 13 bases fit TRBD2. V lost 6 bases to trimming and J lost 4 bases; unmatched junction nucleotides: 4. This CDR3 region has 15 residues. CDR1 and CDR2 (germline): LNHDA, SQIVND (reference sequence). As DNA, the CDR3 is TGTGCCAGTAGGTCTGGACTAGCGGGAGCAGATACGCAGTATTTT. It translates to CASRSGLAGADTQYF.

V and J are TRBV27 and TRBJ2-7; D may be TRBD2 (5 bases). This CDR3 is built from 14 residues. Trimming shortened V by 4 bases and J by 4 bases, and 14 bases separated the two germline ends. Germline V gene data show CDR1 as MNHEY and CDR2 as SMNVEV (reference sequence). The CDR3 DNA follows: TGTGCCAGCAGTTCCGGGCTAGCCCTGTACGAGCAGTACTTC. Its protein is CASSSGLALYEQYF.

The chain employs TRBV28 and TRBJ1-5; maybe TRBD1 (5 bases). The V end was cut by 7 bases, the J end by 3 bases, with 19 bases between. Germline values: CDR1 MDHEN, CDR2 SYDVKM. The CDR3 consists of 16 residues. Here the CDR3 DNA reads TGTGCCAGCACCTTTCAGGGCACCGTCTACAATCAGCCCCAGCATTTT. This gives the protein CASTFQGTVYNQPQHF.

The rearrangement links TRBV18 to TRBJ2-5; D ambiguous. Germline CDR1 KGHSH, CDR2 LQKENI. V lost 2 bases and J 4 bases, leaving 2 bases between the germline ends. The CDR3 has 11 amino acids. DNA of the CDR3: TGTGCCAGCTCACCAGGAGAGACCCAGTACTTC. Its translation: CASSPGETQYF.

The chain has TRBV11-2 and TRBJ2-1; the D gene is possibly TRBD1 (5 bases). Germline V gives CDR1 SGHAT, CDR2 FQNNGV. Deletions cut 5 bases from V and 4 bases from J, with 15 bases between. The length of the CDR3 is 15 residues. The CDR3 nucleotides read TGTGCCAGCAGCCCCCGTCCAGGGTCGTACAATGAGCAGTTCTTC. Protein sequence: CASSPRPGSYNEQFF.

The J gene is TRBJ2-2, the V gene TRBV7-2; 8 bases map to TRBD2. CDR1 is SGHTA, CDR2 FQGNSA, per germline. V lost 1 base, J lost 7 bases, and 8 bases stayed unmatched. The CDR3 sequence is 16 residues long. The DNA for the CDR3 is TGTGCCAGCAGCTTAGAGTTCGGGAGGGCAAACGGGGAGCTGTTTTTT. As protein: CASSLEFGRANGELFF. Variable domain in full (rest from reference TRBV7-2 and TRBJ2-2): GAGVSQSPSNKVTEKGKDVELRCDPISGHTALYWYRQSLGQGLEFLIYFQGNSAPDKSGLPSDRFSAERTGGSVSTLTIQRTQQEDSAVYLCASSLEFGRANGELFFGEGSRLTVL.

The rearrangement links TRBV5-1 to TRBJ2-1; the D call may be TRBD1 or TRBD2 (6 bases each). V dropped 0 bases and J dropped 12 bases, with 19 bases sitting between them. The CDR3 loop spans 15 amino acids. Germline values: CDR1 SGHRS, CDR2 YFSETQ. The CDR3 DNA is TGCGCCAGCAGCTTGGAATCCGTGGGGGGCGAGGCGCAGTTCTTC. This sequence encodes CASSLESVGGEAQFF.

As DNA, the CDR3 is TGTGCCAGCAGCAAAAGCAAGCAGGGGCGAGGTGGCTACACCTTC. Amino acids: CASSKSKQGRGGYTF. This sequence joins TRBV21-1 and TRBJ1-2; the tabulated D call, TRBD1, remains unverified against the DNA. TRBV21-1 is a documented pseudogene. This CDR3 is built from 15 residues.

This clone was found once. The chain links TRBV27 to TRBJ1-1; 9 positions agree with TRBD1. Trimming cost V 7 bases and J 1 base; bases outside gene matches: 4. The germline V gene has CDR1 MNHEY and CDR2 SMNVEV (reference sequence). This CDR3 has 14 residues. The CDR3 here is CASTRDRENTEAFF. The CDR3 region has the DNA TGTGCCAGCACCCGGGACAGGGAGAACACTGAAGCTTTCTTT.

The chain links TRBV6-5 to TRBJ1-2, with TRBD1 matching 8 bases. This CDR3 is built from 13 residues. CDR1 is MNHEY, CDR2 SVGAGI, per germline. J lost 7 bases, V lost 2 bases, and 3 bases had no gene match. CDR3 DNA sequence: TGTGCCAGCAGTTACGGCAGGGGGCTTGGCTACACCTTC. It translates to CASSYGRGLGYTF.

This sequence joins TRBV2 and TRBJ2-6, with no clear D. From germline, CDR1 is SNHLY and CDR2 FYNNEI. V gave up 5 bases and J gave up 0 bases, with 11 bases separating them. This CDR3 has 16 residues. In nucleotides, the CDR3 is TGTGCCAGCAGTAGGCGACACTTCTCTGGGGCCAACGTCCTGACTTTC. Its translation is CASSRRHFSGANVLTF.

The chain joins TRBV27 to TRBJ2-6; D uncertain. Per germline, CDR1 MNHEY and CDR2 SMNVEV (reference sequence). The CDR3 runs to 13 residues. The V end was cut by 3 bases, the J end by 1 base, with 1 base between. DNA for the CDR3: TGTGCCAGCAGTTTTTCTGGGGCCAACGTCCTGACTTTC. Translated: CASSFSGANVLTF.

The chain combines TRBV6-5 with TRBJ1-1; D remains unclear. Germline V gene lookup returns CDR1 MNHEY and CDR2 SVGAGI. The CDR3 covers 13 residues. The V and J ends lost 8 bases and 2 bases respectively, with 12 bases between them. The CDR3 protein is CASSIRANTEAFF. CDR3 coding DNA: TGTGCCAGCTCTATAAGGGCTAACACTGAAGCTTTCTTT.